The next 2 T cell receptor beta chains were all read from a single sample in a study of T-cell memory formation after mild COVID-19 (dated by TCRdb to the early 2020s). The library relied on 5' RACE. Sequencing relied on an Illumina NovaSeq 6000. TCRdb redid the processing of the public reads, applying fastp at Q25 and MiXCR, and retained in-frame beta chains. Each CDR3 protein gets just one entry, which takes the most common genes and DNA from the rows behind it. The sample table holds around 320,000 distinct CDR3 sequences, of which 25% to 30% were seen once. The ten most abundant clones make up approximately 12% of the sample. The specimen sequenced was PBMCs or a T cell subset sorted from them (not recorded which). These receptors were taken from an adult woman who had mild COVID-19 (a few samples of this study predate the infection). The sample titles of this study are shuffled in the database, so cell type and time point are left out; the donor was told from shared clones.

The chain couples TRBV5-8 to TRBJ2-5, with 8 bases identical to TRBD1. This CDR3 spans 14 amino acids. V dropped 4 bases and J dropped 1; count of bases not matched to a gene: 3. Germline-derived CDR1 and CDR2 are SGHTS and YDEGEE. This chain's CDR3 is CASSRGQVQETQYF. Written as DNA, the CDR3 is TGTGCCAGCAGCCGGGGACAGGTCCAAGAGACCCAGTACTTC.

The rearrangement joins TRBV5-1 to TRBJ1-1; TRBD1 might be the D (5 bases). The V gene's germline CDR1 is SGHRS and CDR2 YFSETQ. The CDR3 is 14 residues long. Trimming left V 3 bases short and J 10 bases short, with 19 bases between. CDR3 DNA: TGCGCCAGCAGCTGGGGCTCCGGGTCTTACGGAGCTTTCTTT. It codes for CASSWGSGSYGAFF.